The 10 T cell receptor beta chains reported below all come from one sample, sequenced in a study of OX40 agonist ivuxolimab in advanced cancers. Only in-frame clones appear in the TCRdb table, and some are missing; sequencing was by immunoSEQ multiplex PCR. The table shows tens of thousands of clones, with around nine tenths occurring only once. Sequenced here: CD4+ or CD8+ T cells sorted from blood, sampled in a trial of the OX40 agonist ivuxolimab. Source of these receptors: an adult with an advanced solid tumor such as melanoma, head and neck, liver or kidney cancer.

CDR3 in DNA: TGTGCCAGCAGCGGACCGACGGTGAACACTGAAGCTTTCTTT. This gives the protein CASSGPTVNTEAFF. V usage is TRBV9 and J usage is TRBJ1-1; unclear D gene. Trimming stripped 3 bases from V and 0 bases from J, with 9 bases between. There are 14 residues in the CDR3. The germline gives CDR1 SGDLS, CDR2 YYNGEE.

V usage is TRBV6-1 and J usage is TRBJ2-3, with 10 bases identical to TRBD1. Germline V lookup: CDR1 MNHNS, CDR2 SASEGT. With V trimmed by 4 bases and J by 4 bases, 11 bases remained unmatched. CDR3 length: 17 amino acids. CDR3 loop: CASSGFDRGRFPDTQYF. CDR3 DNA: TGTGCCAGCAGTGGCTTCGACAGGGGGCGCTTTCCAGATACGCAGTATTTT.

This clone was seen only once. This CDR3 is CASSQAGLAATEAFF. In DNA form, the CDR3 reads TGTGCCAGCAGCCAAGCGGGTCTCGCGGCCACTGAAGCTTTCTTT. J is TRBJ1-1 and V is TRBV7-2; unclear D gene. V lost 5 bases to trimming and J lost 4 bases, with 17 bases between them. The CDR3 loop spans 15 amino acids. Germline CDR1 reads SGHTA; CDR2 reads FQGNSA.

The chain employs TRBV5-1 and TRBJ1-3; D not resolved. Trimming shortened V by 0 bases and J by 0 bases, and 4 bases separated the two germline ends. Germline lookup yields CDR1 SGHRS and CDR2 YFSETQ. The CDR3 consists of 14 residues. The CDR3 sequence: CASSLASSGNTIYF. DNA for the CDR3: TGCGCCAGCAGCTTGGCTAGCTCTGGAAACACCATATATTTT.

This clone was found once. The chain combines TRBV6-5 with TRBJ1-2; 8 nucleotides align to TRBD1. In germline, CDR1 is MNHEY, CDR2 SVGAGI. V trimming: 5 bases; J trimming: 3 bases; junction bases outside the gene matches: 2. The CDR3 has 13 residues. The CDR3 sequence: CASSKTGDYGYTF. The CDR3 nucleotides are TGTGCCAGCAGTAAGACAGGGGACTATGGCTACACCTTC.

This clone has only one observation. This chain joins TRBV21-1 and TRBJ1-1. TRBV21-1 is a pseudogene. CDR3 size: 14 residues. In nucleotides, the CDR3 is TGTGCCAGCAGCAACGCGATAATGAACACTGAAGCTTTCTTT. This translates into CASSNAIMNTEAFF.

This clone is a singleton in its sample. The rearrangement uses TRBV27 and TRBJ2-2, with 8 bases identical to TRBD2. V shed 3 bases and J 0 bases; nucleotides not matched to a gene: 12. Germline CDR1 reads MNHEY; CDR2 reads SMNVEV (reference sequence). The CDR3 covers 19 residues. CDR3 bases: TGTGCCAGCAGTTTTCTTGCCAGACTAGCGCTATCGAACACCGGGGAGCTGTTTTTT. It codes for CASSFLARLALSNTGELFF.

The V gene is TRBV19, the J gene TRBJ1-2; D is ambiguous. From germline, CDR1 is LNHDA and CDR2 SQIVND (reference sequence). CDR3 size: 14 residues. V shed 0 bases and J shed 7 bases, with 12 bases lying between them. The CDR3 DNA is TGTGCCAGTAGTATAGACCCCACGTTGGTTGGCTACACCTTC. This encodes CASSIDPTLVGYTF.

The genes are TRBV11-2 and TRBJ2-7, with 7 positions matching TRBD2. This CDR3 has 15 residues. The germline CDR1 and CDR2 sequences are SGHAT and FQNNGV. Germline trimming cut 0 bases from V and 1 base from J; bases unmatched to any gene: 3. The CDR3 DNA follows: TGTGCCAGCAGCTTAGAGGGCGGGAGATCCTACGAGCAGTACTTC. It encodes CASSLEGGRSYEQYF.

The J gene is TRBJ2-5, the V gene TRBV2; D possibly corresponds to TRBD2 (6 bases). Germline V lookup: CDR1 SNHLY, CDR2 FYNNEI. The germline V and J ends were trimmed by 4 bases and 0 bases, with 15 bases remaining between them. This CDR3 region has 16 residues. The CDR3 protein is CASSAYSGLYQETQYF. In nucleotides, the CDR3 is TGTGCCAGCAGTGCATATAGCGGTTTGTACCAAGAGACCCAGTACTTC.